The 12 T cell receptor beta chains below come from one sample, sequenced in a study of blood T cell repertoires in COVID-19. Sequencing used immunoSEQ multiplex PCR; TCRdb keeps in-frame clones, though not all of them. Here the sample spans 200,000 to 300,000 clones, roughly 86% being singletons. Sequencing used peripheral blood. The receptors come from a woman of 80 years or more with COVID-19, enrolled during active disease.

The V gene is TRBV30, the J gene TRBJ2-5; tentatively, D is TRBD1 (5 bases). The CDR3 is made up of 13 amino acids. Germline CDR1 is GTSNPN and CDR2 is SVGIG (reference sequence). V lost 2 bases and J lost 2, with 9 bases in between. The CDR3 nucleotides are TGTGCCTGGAGTAGGGGATTACAAGAGACCCAGTACTTC. Amino acids: CAWSRGLQETQYF.

J is TRBJ2-5 and V is TRBV2; tentatively, D is TRBD1 (6 bases). The V end lost 5 bases, the J end lost 3 bases, and 19 bases lay between the germline ends. There are 16 residues in the CDR3. CDR1 is SNHLY and CDR2 is FYNNEI in the germline V gene. The CDR3 spells CASSKIRTGFEETQYF. Here the CDR3 DNA reads TGTGCCAGCAGTAAGATCCGAACAGGGTTTGAAGAGACCCAGTACTTC.

This chain joins TRBV25-1 and TRBJ2-3, with TRBD2 identical over 7 bases. Germline CDR1 and CDR2: MGHDK and SYGVNS. The CDR3 spans 15 residues. Losses at the gene ends were 4 bases for V and 4 bases for J; bases not matched to a gene: 8. This chain's CDR3 is CASSAIGGGADTQYF. Here the CDR3 DNA reads TGTGCCAGCAGTGCCATTGGGGGAGGGGCAGATACGCAGTATTTT.

V gene TRBV25-1 combines with J gene TRBJ2-2, with D perhaps TRBD2 (6 bases). CDR3 size: 16 residues. Germline V gene lookup returns CDR1 MGHDK and CDR2 SYGVNS. V lost 10 bases, J lost 6 bases, and 24 bases lay in between. The CDR3 is CATQDGAGRGAGELFF. The DNA for the CDR3 is TGTGCCACCCAGGACGGAGCAGGGCGGGGAGCCGGGGAGCTGTTTTTT.

This chain joins TRBV7-9 and TRBJ1-2; D possibly corresponds to TRBD1 (6 bases). With 2 bases removed from V and 8 bases from J, the gap between germline ends came to 9 bases. This CDR3 spans 12 amino acids. Germline V gives CDR1 SEHNR, CDR2 FQNEAQ (reference sequence). The CDR3 protein is CASSLSQGGYTF. The CDR3 DNA follows: TGTGCCAGCAGCTTATCACAGGGAGGCTACACCTTC.

This chain connects TRBV9 to TRBJ1-3; no clear D gene. CDR3 length equals 18 residues. Germline assignment: CDR1 SGDLS and CDR2 YYNGEE. V shed 0 bases and J shed 1 base, with 17 bases lying between them. The CDR3 bases are TGTGCCAGCAGCGTAGAGGTAGGAATCACAGCATCTGGAAACACCATATATTTT. It encodes CASSVEVGITASGNTIYF.

This clone was counted only a few times. The CDR3: CASSLSRDRGTNEKLFF. The CDR3 DNA follows: TGTGCCAGCAGCTTGTCCCGGGACAGGGGAACTAATGAAAAACTGTTTTTT. V and J are TRBV5-4 and TRBJ1-4; 10 bases align to TRBD1. Germline lookup yields CDR1 SGHNT and CDR2 YYREEE (reference sequence). This CDR3 spans 17 amino acids. J was trimmed by 1 base and V by 1 base; bases with no gene match: 4.

This clone was found once. The rearrangement joins TRBV10-3 to TRBJ1-2; perhaps TRBD1 as D (5 bases). The CDR3 spans 15 residues. V lost 4 bases and J 2 bases, leaving 14 bases between the germline ends. The germline V gene encodes CDR1 ENHRY and CDR2 SYGVKD. The CDR3: CAISVDGGGNYGYTF. The DNA of the CDR3 is TGTGCCATCAGTGTTGATGGCGGGGGGAACTATGGCTACACCTTC.

V and J are TRBV5-1 and TRBJ2-1; D may be TRBD1 (6 bases). This CDR3 is built from 13 residues. Germline V gene lookup returns CDR1 SGHRS and CDR2 YFSETQ. The V gene lost 3 bases and the J gene lost 7 bases, with 11 bases spanning the gap. DNA for the CDR3: TGCGCCAGCAGCTGGGACACGGGAAATGAGCAGTTCTTC. Amino acids: CASSWDTGNEQFF.

The chain couples TRBV4-2 to TRBJ2-1; 12 bases are a match to TRBD2. The CDR3 has 17 residues. The V and J ends lost 1 base and 2 bases, in that order; junction bases with no gene match: 3. The germline V gene has CDR1 LGHNA and CDR2 YNFKEQ. CDR3 region: CASSQVLAGGTYNEQFF. The CDR3, as DNA: TGTGCCAGCAGCCAAGTTCTAGCGGGGGGGACCTACAATGAGCAGTTCTTC.

V usage is TRBV23-1 and J usage is TRBJ1-1, with a possible D match to TRBD1 (6 bases). TRBV23-1 counts as an open reading frame of uncertain function. This CDR3 spans 12 amino acids. Trimming left V 6 bases short and J 11 bases short, with 16 bases between. CDR3 loop: CASRTRGFGAFF. DNA for the CDR3: TGCGCCAGCAGGACCAGGGGATTCGGGGCTTTCTTT.

V is TRBV19 and J is TRBJ2-5; possibly TRBD1 for D (6 bases). Germline values: CDR1 LNHDA, CDR2 SQIVND (reference sequence). V gave up 8 bases and J gave up 2 bases, with 6 bases separating them. This CDR3 has 11 amino acids. The CDR3 DNA follows: TGTGCCAGTGGACAGCAAGAGACCCAGTACTTC. Residues: CASGQQETQYF. Full variable domain (rest looked up from reference TRBV19 and TRBJ2-5): DGGITQSPKYLFRKEGQNVTLSCEQNLNHDAMYWYRQDPGQGLRLIYYSQIVNDFQKGDIAEGYSVSREKKESFPLTVTSAQKNPTAFYLCASGQQETQYFGPGTRLLVL.